These T cell receptor beta chains were read from a single sample in a study of PD-L1 blockade in urothelial cancer. Using immunoSEQ multiplex PCR, the repertoire was profiled, and TCRdb retains in-frame clones only, with some absent. The sample consists of about 37,000 clones, 82% of them appearing once. Specimen: PBMCs, collected around atezolizumab (anti-PD-L1) treatment. These receptors all come from a man aged 60 to 75 with urothelial cancer. Each CDR3 is given with its conserved first and last residue. The D gene is left open where the match is weak. The size of a clone is reported for some rows only, either as once, few or many, or as a class for expanded clones.

TRBV7-8	few	TRBJ2-1	NA	TGTGCCAGCAGCTTACTGAGGATGAGCAATGAGCAGTTCTTC	CASSLLRMSNEQFF
TRBV5-4	few	TRBJ1-6	TRBD1	TGTGCCAGCAGCTTGGGCGGGACAGGCCGGTCACCCCTCCACTTT	CASSLGGTGRSPLHF
TRBV6-4	once	TRBJ2-3	NA	TGTGCCAGCAGTGAAAGGTGGCTCGAAGAGGGAGAGAGGACAGATACGCAGTATTTT	CASSERWLEEGERTDTQYF
TRBV6-1	NA	TRBJ2-1	TRBD1	TGTGCCAGCAGTGGGGGGACAGAGTCCAATGAGCAGTTCTTC	CASSGGTESNEQFF
TRBV2	NA	TRBJ2-7	NA	TGTGCCAGCAGTCTCGACAGTTCCTACGAGCAGTACTTC	CASSLDSSYEQYF
TRBV28	NA	TRBJ2-7	NA	TGTGCCAGCAGTTTGGGCGGGACGGAGGGAACCTACGAGCAGTACTTC	CASSLGGTEGTYEQYF
TRBV28	NA	TRBJ2-7	NA	TGTGCCAGCAGCCTTAGAGGGGGGGACGAGCAGTACTTC	CASSLRGGDEQYF
TRBV11-2	few	TRBJ1-1	NA	TGTGCCAGCAGCTTAGACAGGAACACTGAAGCTTTCTTT	CASSLDRNTEAFF
TRBV5-1	NA	TRBJ2-7	TRBD2	TGCGCCAGCAGCGCGGGACTAGCGGACTACGAGCAGTACTTC	CASSAGLADYEQYF
TRBV7-6	NA	TRBJ2-7	TRBD2	TGTGCCAGCAGTCCCGGGGGGGGGCGAAGAGAGCAGTACTTC	CASSPGGGRREQYF
TRBV2	NA	TRBJ1-2	NA	TGTGCCAGCAGTGACGCGGACTATGGCTACACCTTC	CASSDADYGYTF
TRBV11-2	NA	TRBJ1-4	NA	TGTGCCAGCAGCCCAGACAGGATAAATGAAAAACTGTTTTTT	CASSPDRINEKLFF
TRBV20-1	NA	TRBJ1-6	NA	TGCAGTGCTAGCGATTGGGGACATCCCCACTTT	CSASDWGHPHF
TRBV5-1	NA	TRBJ2-7	NA	TGCGCCAGCAGCCAAGACAGAACCTACGAGCAGTACTTC	CASSQDRTYEQYF
TRBV9	NA	TRBJ2-3	TRBD2	TGTGCCAGCAGCGTGACTAGCGGGCAAGATACGCAGTATTTT	CASSVTSGQDTQYF
TRBV7-8	NA	TRBJ2-2	NA	TGTGCCAGCAGCCCAAACACCGGGGAGCTGTTTTTT	CASSPNTGELFF
TRBV28	NA	TRBJ2-7	TRBD1	TGTGCCAGCAGTCCGAGGCCGGACAGGGACTCCTACGAGCAGTACTTC	CASSPRPDRDSYEQYF
TRBV28	NA	TRBJ2-3	TRBD2	TGTGCCAGCAGAATCGGGGGGGCAGGCTCCACAGATACGCAGTATTTT	CASRIGGAGSTDTQYF
TRBV7-2	NA	TRBJ2-5	NA	TGTGCCAGCAGCTTAAGGAGGACTGATCAAGAGACCCAGTACTTC	CASSLRRTDQETQYF
TRBV6-1	NA	TRBJ1-1	NA	TGTGCCAGCCAGTATGGGTACGGGACTGAAGCTTTCTTT	CASQYGYGTEAFF
TRBV19	few	TRBJ1-5	TRBD1	TGTGCCAGTAAAATGAGGACAGGGGCTAGCAATCAGCCCCAGCATTTT	CASKMRTGASNQPQHF
TRBV30	NA	TRBJ1-1	NA	TGTGCCTGGAGGCCCAGGGATGACACTGAAGCTTTCTTT	CAWRPRDDTEAFF
TRBV11-2	NA	TRBJ2-3	TRBD1	TGTGCCAGCAGCCAGGACAGGGCAGGGACAGATACGCAGTATTTT	CASSQDRAGTDTQYF
TRBV2	NA	TRBJ1-4	TRBD1	TGTGCCAGCAAGAGACAGGGGGCAGTTGAAAAACTGTTTTTT	CASKRQGAVEKLFF
TRBV7-6	NA	TRBJ1-2	TRBD1	TGTGCCAGCAGCTACGGGACAGGGCTTAACTATGGCTACACCTTC	CASSYGTGLNYGYTF
TRBV4-1	NA	TRBJ2-7	TRBD1	TGCGCCAGCAGCCAAGGACAGGGTTTGAGGGAGCAGTACTTC	CASSQGQGLREQYF
TRBV6-1	NA	TRBJ2-3	TRBD1	TGTGCCAGCAGTGAAGGGACAGGGGGAGGGGCAGATACGCAGTATTTT	CASSEGTGGGADTQYF
TRBV25-1	few	TRBJ1-6	TRBD1	TGTGCCAGCCGACAGGGGGGGAATTCACCCCTCCACTTT	CASRQGGNSPLHF
TRBV18	once	TRBJ2-3	TRBD1	TGTGCCAGCTCACCACCTGGGACAGGGCGCACAGATACGCAGTATTTT	CASSPPGTGRTDTQYF
TRBV7-2	NA	TRBJ1-6	NA	TGTGCCAGCAGCCGCTATGTCGATTCACCCCTCCACTTT	CASSRYVDSPLHF
TRBV5-8	NA	TRBJ2-5	TRBD1	TGTGCCAGCAGCTATCTTGGGACAGGGATAGAGACCCAGTACTTC	CASSYLGTGIETQYF
TRBV25-1	NA	TRBJ2-5	NA	TGTGCCAGCAGCCAAACAGGGAAACTAGGGGAGACCCAGTACTTC	CASSQTGKLGETQYF
TRBV5-4	NA	TRBJ2-7	TRBD1	TGTGCCAGCAGCTTGGGGGGGACAGGGTCGTACGAGCAGTACTTC	CASSLGGTGSYEQYF
TRBV11-1	few	TRBJ1-2	NA	TGTGCCAGCAGCTTAGAAGGCCACAGGGCCGGCTACACCTTC	CASSLEGHRAGYTF
TRBV5-6	NA	TRBJ2-1	TRBD2	TGTGCCAGCAGCTTCCGGCTAGCGGGGGGAGCTGAGCAGTTCTTC	CASSFRLAGGAEQFF
TRBV28	NA	TRBJ1-2	NA	TGTGCCAGCAGTTTATGGGCAGGGCGGTATGGCTACACCTTC	CASSLWAGRYGYTF
TRBV30	NA	TRBJ1-5	TRBD1	TGTGCCTGGAGTCTTGACAGGGCCCAGCCCCAGCATTTT	CAWSLDRAQPQHF
TRBV9	NA	TRBJ1-2	NA	TGTGCCAGCAGCGCCGACACGCAATCTAACTATGGCTACACCTTC	CASSADTQSNYGYTF
TRBV11-2	NA	TRBJ1-6	NA	TGTGCCAGCAGCTTAGAATTACAGGATTCACCCCTCCACTTT	CASSLELQDSPLHF